The TCR beta chain described here comes from a study of CD8+ T cells in alopecia areata. The study, taken as a whole, reports: Many expanded lesional clones remained in scalp and blood on tofacitinib. The treated group had a single nonresponder, limiting CD8+ expansion-response conclusions.

Treatment of the sample: oral pan-JAK inhibitor, 5-10 mg twice daily. Extraction and reverse transcription of RNA yielded cDNA as the sequencing template. TCRdb's copy holds only in-frame clones and misses some; the assay was immunoSEQ multiplex PCR. The table lists about 290,000 clones, roughly 60% of them singletons. Comments on this clone: Its antigen is currently unknown.

Germline CDR1 SQVTM, CDR2 ANQGSEA. V lost 4 bases, J lost 3 bases, and 5 bases stayed unmatched. The CDR3 runs 14 residues. The genes are TRBV29-1 and TRBJ1-5; 8 bases align to TRBD1. The TCR originated in a human donor with alopecia areata. Sample: CD4+ T cells sorted from blood, taken at week 24, from a patient treated with tofacitinib. The DNA of the CDR3 is TGCAGCGTTGGCGACAGGGGCGACAATCAGCCCCAGCATTTT. It is translated as CSVGDRGDNQPQHF.